Here is one TCR beta chain with its context. Its binding antigen is unknown. Within one base of it there is no much larger clone, and no base qualities were kept. In the prospective study, participants were roughly 18 to 100 years old, resided in 24 geographic areas of the United States, and were enrolled through a virtual design. In the prospective study, participants were assigned to cohorts based on the clinical history participants reported in a screening survey and a study questionnaire. In the prospective study, mobile phlebotomists collected whole blood, serum and a nasopharyngeal or oropharyngeal swab from each participant. Participants in the prospective study had the option to provide additional blood draws and questionnaires over a roughly 2-month period. Before DNA extraction, blood samples from the prospective study were shipped at room temperature or frozen. TCRbeta CDR3 regions were amplified from genomic DNA using the immunoSEQ Assay, a bias-controlled multiplex PCR. As for the authors' bioinformatics: Within the assay, amplification of reference gene primers was used to estimate how many nucleated cells each sample contained. Sequence reads were collapsed and filtered to measure the absolute abundance of every unique TCRbeta CDR3 rearrangement. For each sample, productive Simpson clonality was calculated as the square root of Simpson's diversity index over productive rearrangements. In TCRdb, the immuneACCESS table is reduced to in-frame sequences with V and J assigned. These tables do not hold every clone; where another copy was compared, an unresolved V gene accounts for under half, and the others remain unexplained. Clonal size and the V and J genes are those of that table, whereas D and trimming came from the DNA. The sample data list around 290,000 clones, and approximately 90% of these were observed just once. Approximately 2% of the sample lies in the top ten.

The source of the sample is a study of blood T cell repertoires in COVID-19 (dated by TCRdb to 2018 to 2020). Describing the broader study: For ImmuneRACE Cohort 3, a participant was defined as recovered based on two consecutive negative NP/OP PCR tests, clearance by a healthcare professional, or resolution of symptoms. Samples covering the acute and convalescent phases of COVID-19 were provided by collaborators in the United States, Italy and Spain. The prospective study material was composed of cDNA or gDNA derived from T cells, B-cell-depleted T cells, or PBMCs. The dataset comprised deeply sampled blood TCRbeta repertoires from subjects exposed to, actively infected with, or recovered from COVID-19. A freely available public database, intended as a resource for researchers studying the immune response to SARS-CoV-2, is where the repertoires were released. The samples were drawn from two sources: the first 160 participants of the ongoing ImmuneRACE study, and 1,200 or so subjects contributed by 6 global collaborators. Sample metadata almost always included a de-identified subject ID, COVID-19 status, age in years and sex. Where available, HLA class I and class II types were taken from metadata supplied by the sample provider and were not determined by assay-based typing.

There are 18 amino acids in the CDR3, from cysteine to phenylalanine inclusive. CDR3 DNA is the only sequence kept; it has 54 bases, read in frame from the first base. Deletion took 0 bases off V and 2 bases off J, with a span of 19 bases between the germline ends. CDR1 is given as MNHEY and CDR2 as SVGEGT, both from the germline V gene. What the research found in general, with its limitations: The amount of clinical and demographic metadata varied by source and participant and was provided uncurated.

The sequenced sample consisted of PBMCs or T cells enriched from blood (not recorded which). The source of this sequence is a woman in her sixties in a cohort exposed to, infected with or recovered from COVID-19 (not recorded which). The chain couples TRBV6-2 or TRBV6-3 to TRBJ1-1, with the D gene too uncertain to name. CDR3 protein: CASSYSFIRRPTNTEAFF. The DNA is TGTGCCAGCAGTTACTCGTTCATTCGGCGGCCGACTAACACTGAAGCTTTCTTT.